This TCR beta chain was identified in a study of tumor and adjacent non-tumor tissue in lung cancer. No cell sorting was done before RNA was extracted from the tissue. Distant lung tissue was collected more than 3 cm away from the tumor edge. The library came from three nested PCR rounds adapted from ARM-PCR protocols. TCRdb called the multiplex PCR reads again in MiXCR, with one record for every CDR3 protein. Counted here are approximately 100,000 distinct CDR3 sequences, roughly two thirds occurring once; the ten biggest clones make up roughly 19%. Material for sequencing was distant non-tumor lung tissue. This sequence was found in a man aged 25 to 45 with non-small cell lung cancer.

CDR3 residues: CASSLGADLNTEAFF. For the CDR3, the DNA is TGTGCCAGCAGCTTAGGGGCAGACCTCAACACTGAAGCTTTCTTT. This rearrangement joins TRBV7-2 to TRBJ1-1; D gene uncertain. V was trimmed by 1 base and J by 2 bases, leaving 11 bases between them. The CDR3 consists of 15 residues. CDR1 is SGHTA, CDR2 FQGNSA, per germline. The whole variable domain, filled in from reference TRBV7-2 and TRBJ1-1, reads GAGVSQSPSNKVTEKGKDVELRCDPISGHTALYWYRQSLGQGLEFLIYFQGNSAPDKSGLPSDRFSAERTGGSVSTLTIQRTQQEDSAVYLCASSLGADLNTEAFFGQGTRLTVV.